This note documents a single T cell receptor (beta chain) sequence. Repertoires were generated with immunoSEQ multiplex PCR, while TCRdb's copy carries only in-frame clones and drops some. The sample records about 2.4 million clones, just over 90% being singletons. This record comes from a study of shared clonotypes between healthy human individuals. The CDR3 length is 13 residues. The germline CDR1 and CDR2 sequences are LNHDA and SQIVND (reference sequence). V gave up 6 bases and J gave up 4 bases; unmatched junction bases: 4. This sequence joins TRBV19 and TRBJ2-3; 7 nucleotides align to TRBD1. What was sequenced was naive CD4+ T cells sorted from blood. Subset described: CD45RA+ positively selected. The receptor was isolated from a man aged 18 to 30 in good health. This CDR3 reads CASRRQGADTQYF. The CDR3 DNA is TGTGCCAGTAGAAGACAGGGAGCAGATACGCAGTATTTT.